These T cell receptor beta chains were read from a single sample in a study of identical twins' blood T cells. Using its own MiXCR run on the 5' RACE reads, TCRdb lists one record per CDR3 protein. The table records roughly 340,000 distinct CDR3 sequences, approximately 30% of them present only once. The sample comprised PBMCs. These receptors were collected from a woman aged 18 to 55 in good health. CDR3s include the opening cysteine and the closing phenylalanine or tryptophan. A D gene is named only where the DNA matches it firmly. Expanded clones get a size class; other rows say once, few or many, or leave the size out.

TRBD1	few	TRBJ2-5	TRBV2	TGTGCCAGCAGCCCTTCCTCGACAGGGCTACTCGAGACCCAGTACTTC	CASSPSSTGLLETQYF
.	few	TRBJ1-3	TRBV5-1	TGCGCCAGCTCCTTGCAGTCCTCTGGAAACACCATATATTTT	CASSLQSSGNTIYF
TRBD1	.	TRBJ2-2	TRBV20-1	TGCAGTGCGGGACAGGGAATCGGGGATCTGTTTTTT	CSAGQGIGDLFF
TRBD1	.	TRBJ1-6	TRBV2	TGTGCCAGCAGTGTCCGGGACAGGTATTCACCCCTCCACTTT	CASSVRDRYSPLHF
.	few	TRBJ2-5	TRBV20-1	TGCGGTATGGGGGGGCCGACACAAGAGACCCAGTACTTC	CGMGGPTQETQYF
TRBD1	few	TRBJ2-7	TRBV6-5	TGTGCCAGCAGTTACTCGACAGGGGGTTCCTACGAGCAGTACTTC	CASSYSTGGSYEQYF
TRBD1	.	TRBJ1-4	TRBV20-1	TGCAATGCTTCCCCGGGACAGGGGAAGCAAAAACTGTTTTTT	CNASPGQGKQKLFF
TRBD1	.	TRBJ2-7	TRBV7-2	TGTGCCAGCCAGGGGGCTAAGTACGAGCAGTACTTC	CASQGAKYEQYF
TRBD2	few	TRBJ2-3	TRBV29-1	TGCAGCGTTGATGCGACTAGCGGGATGGACACAGATACGCAGTATTTT	CSVDATSGMDTDTQYF
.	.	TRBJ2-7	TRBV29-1	TGCAGCGTCGTGGGGTCCTACGAGCAGTACTTC	CSVVGSYEQYF
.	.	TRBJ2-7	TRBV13	TGTGCCAGCAACTCGCCTTATATCTACGAGCAGTACTTC	CASNSPYIYEQYF
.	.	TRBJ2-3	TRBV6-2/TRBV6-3	TGTGCCAGCAGAAACAGTGTAGACACAGATACGCAGTATTTT	CASRNSVDTDTQYF
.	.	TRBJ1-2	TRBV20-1	TGCAGTGCTAGAGGACACGGTCGTTTGAGGTACACCTTC	CSARGHGRLRYTF
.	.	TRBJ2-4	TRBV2	TGTGCCAGCAGTGATGATGTAAACATTCATTACTTC	CASSDDVNIHYF
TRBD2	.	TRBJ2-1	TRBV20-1	TGCAGTGCTAGAGATCACCTAGCGGGAGTCACCTACAATGAGCAGTTCTTC	CSARDHLAGVTYNEQFF
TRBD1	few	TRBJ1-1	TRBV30	TGTGCCTGGAGTGCTACAGGGGACGTTTTCTTT	CAWSATGDVFF
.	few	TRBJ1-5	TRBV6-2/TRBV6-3	TGTGCCAGCAGCTCCGGGAACAATCAGCCCCAGCATTTT	CASSSGNNQPQHF
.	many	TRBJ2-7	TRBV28	TGTGCCAGCAGTAACCCAGGGAGGCAGGGGAACTACGAGCAGTACTTC	CASSNPGRQGNYEQYF
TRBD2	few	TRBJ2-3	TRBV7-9	TGTGCCAGCAGCACTACTAGCGGTGCAGATACGCAGTATTTT	CASSTTSGADTQYF
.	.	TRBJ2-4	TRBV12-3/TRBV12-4	TGTGCCAGCAGTTTCGGAGCAGGACAGCTCAAAAACATTCAGTACTTC	CASSFGAGQLKNIQYF
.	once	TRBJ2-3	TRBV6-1	TGTGCCAGCAGTCTCCTAAGAGGGGGGCCTCGGGGTACAGATACGCAGTATTTT	CASSLLRGGPRGTDTQYF
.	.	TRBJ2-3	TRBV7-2	TGTGCCAGCAGCTTAGCGCAGATCGGTAGCACAGATACGCAGTATTTT	CASSLAQIGSTDTQYF
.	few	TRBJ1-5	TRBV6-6	TGTGCCAGCACCCAGGACGTTGGGAAGCCCCAGCATTTT	CASTQDVGKPQHF
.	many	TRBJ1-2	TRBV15	TGTGCCACCAGACTGGGGCAAGAGGTTTATGGCTACACCTTC	CATRLGQEVYGYTF
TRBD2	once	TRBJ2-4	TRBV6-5	TGTGCCAGCAGTTACCAGCGGGAGGCCAAAAACATTCAGTACTTC	CASSYQREAKNIQYF
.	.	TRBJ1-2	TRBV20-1	TGCAGTGCTAGCATCACAGGGAACGGCTACGCCTTC	CSASITGNGYAF
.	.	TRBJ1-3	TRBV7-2	TGTGCCAGCAGCCTAAAGGGGGGAAACACCATATATTTT	CASSLKGGNTIYF
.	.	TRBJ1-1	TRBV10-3	TGTGCCATCAGTGCAGATACAGGGAGAGGCGCTGAATCTTTCTTT	CAISADTGRGAESFF
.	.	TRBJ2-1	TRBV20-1	TGCAGTGCTAGGTGGAGGGGCCCCTTGGTGGAGAATGAGCAGTTCTTC	CSARWRGPLVENEQFF
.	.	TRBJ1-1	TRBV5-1	TGCGCCAGCAGCTGGGACGGTTATCAAGCTTTCTTT	CASSWDGYQAFF
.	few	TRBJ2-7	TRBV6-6	TGTGCCAGCAGCCACACGGACAGCTCCTACGAGCAGTACTTC	CASSHTDSSYEQYF
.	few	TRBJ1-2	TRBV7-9	TGTGCCAGCAGCTTTCTACAGGGAGAACACTATGGCTACACCTTC	CASSFLQGEHYGYTF
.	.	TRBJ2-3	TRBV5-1	TGCGCCAGCAGGACTTCTAGCACAGATACGCAGTATTTT	CASRTSSTDTQYF
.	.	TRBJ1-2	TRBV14	TGTGCCAGCAGCCCGACACCTAACTATGGCTACACCTTC	CASSPTPNYGYTF
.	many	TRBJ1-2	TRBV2	TGTGCCAGCAGTGCCGCCGGAAGGGGGGTTGGCTACACCTTC	CASSAAGRGVGYTF
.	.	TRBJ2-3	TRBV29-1	TGCAGCGGAGGACACTCCCAGCCATCAAGTACGCAGTATTTT	CSGGHSQPSSTQYF
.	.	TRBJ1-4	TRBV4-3	TGCGCCAGCAGCGGTCAGGGGACTACAGGCGAAAAACTGTTTTTT	CASSGQGTTGEKLFF
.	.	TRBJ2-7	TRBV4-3	TGCGCCAGCAGCCCCGGGGGACTCCAAATCTACGAGCAGTACTTC	CASSPGGLQIYEQYF
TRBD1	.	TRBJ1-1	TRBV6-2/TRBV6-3	TGTGCCAGCAGTTACTCAGGGGTGGACAGGGGGCTTATGGACACTGAAGCTTTCTTT	CASSYSGVDRGLMDTEAFF
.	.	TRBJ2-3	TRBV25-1	TGTGCCAGCAGTGAATTTAGAGGTTGGGGAGATACGCAGTATTTT	CASSEFRGWGDTQYF
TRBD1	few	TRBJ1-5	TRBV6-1	TGTGCCAGCAGGACGAGAAGGGTCCCCGGGACAGATAGCAATCAGCCCCAGCATTTT	CASRTRRVPGTDSNQPQHF
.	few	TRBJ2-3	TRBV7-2	TGTGCCAGCAGCTTATTCAGAGATACGCAGTATTTT	CASSLFRDTQYF
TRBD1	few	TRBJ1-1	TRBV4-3	TGCGCCAGCAGCCAAGATTGGGAGACAGGGCAATTGGCTTTCTTT	CASSQDWETGQLAFF
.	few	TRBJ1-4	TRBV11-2	TGTGCCAGCAGCTTAGCTGGGAAACTGTTTTTT	CASSLAGKLFF
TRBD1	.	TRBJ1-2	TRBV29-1	TGCAGCGTTGAAACAGGGGCTAGCCATGGCTACACCTTC	CSVETGASHGYTF
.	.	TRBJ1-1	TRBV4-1	TGCGCCAGCAGCCAAGAGAAGACAGGTCTACTTGAAGCTTTCTTT	CASSQEKTGLLEAFF
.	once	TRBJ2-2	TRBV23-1	TGCGCCAGCAGCCAATCCAGTTCGGGTCTTACGAACACCGGGGAGCTGTTTTTT	CASSQSSSGLTNTGELFF
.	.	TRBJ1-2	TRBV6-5	TGTGCCAGCAGCCGAGAACAGGGTTGGAGTGGCTACACCTTC	CASSREQGWSGYTF
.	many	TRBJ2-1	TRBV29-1	TGCAGCGTTGAGGGGTCCCCACTACAACACAATGAGCAGTTCTTC	CSVEGSPLQHNEQFF